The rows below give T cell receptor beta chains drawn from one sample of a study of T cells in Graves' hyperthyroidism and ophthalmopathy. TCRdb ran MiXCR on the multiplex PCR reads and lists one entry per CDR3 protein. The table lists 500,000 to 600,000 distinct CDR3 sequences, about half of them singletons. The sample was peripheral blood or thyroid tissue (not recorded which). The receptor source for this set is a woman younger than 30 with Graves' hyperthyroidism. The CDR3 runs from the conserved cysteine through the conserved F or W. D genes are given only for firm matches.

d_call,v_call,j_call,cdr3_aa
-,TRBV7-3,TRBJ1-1,CASSEVGTTEAFF
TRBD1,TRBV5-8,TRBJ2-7,CASSLPDRGLRSGSFYEQYF
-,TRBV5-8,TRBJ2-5,CASSLMGSETQYF
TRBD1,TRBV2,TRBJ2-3,CASSPGQGRLDTQYF
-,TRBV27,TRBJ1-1,CASSMGGGDTEAFF
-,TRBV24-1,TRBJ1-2,CATSDPVGGYTF
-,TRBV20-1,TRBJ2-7,CSAEGASGDYEQYF
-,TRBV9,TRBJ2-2,CASSVQGSLRTGELFF
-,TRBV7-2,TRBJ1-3,CASSLPGRGANYGYTIYF
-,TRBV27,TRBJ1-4,CASSLAGRVEKLFF
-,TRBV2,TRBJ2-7,CASTELVGAYEQYF
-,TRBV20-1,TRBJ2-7,CSAAGEQYF
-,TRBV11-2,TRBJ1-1,CASSLEVGGVDTEAFF
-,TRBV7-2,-,CASSLLRGAGNEQFF
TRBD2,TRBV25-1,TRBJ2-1,CASSGREVGFF
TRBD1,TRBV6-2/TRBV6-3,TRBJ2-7,CASSPWTGFDEQYF
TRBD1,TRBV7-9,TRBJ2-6,CASSPWTGLTSGANVLTF
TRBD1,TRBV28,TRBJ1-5,CASERIGTGGNQPQHF
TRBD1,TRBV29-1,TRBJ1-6,CSPWTGVDNSPLHF
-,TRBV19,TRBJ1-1,CASSWGQNTEAFF
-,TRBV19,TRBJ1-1,CASSSSALNEQFF
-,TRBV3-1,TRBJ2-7,CASSQDESGQSYEQYF
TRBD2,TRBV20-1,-,CSAERLAGGYNEQFF
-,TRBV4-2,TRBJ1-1,CASSQDYAGMIEAFF
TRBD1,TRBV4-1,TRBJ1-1,CASSQSGTGGTEAFF
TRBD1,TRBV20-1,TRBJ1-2,CSARYTGVDYGYTF
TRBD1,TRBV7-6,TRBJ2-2,CASSPLGQGSAGELFF
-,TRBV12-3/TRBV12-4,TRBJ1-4,CASSQTHRTANEKLFF
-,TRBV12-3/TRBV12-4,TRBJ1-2,CASSTPGTTYGYTF
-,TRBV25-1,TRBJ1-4,CASLRTEGATNEKLFF
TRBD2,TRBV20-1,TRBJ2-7,CSASGRRKLYEQYF
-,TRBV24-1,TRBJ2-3,CATSDFQRAAGDTQYF
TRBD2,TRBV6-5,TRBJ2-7,CASSSSGDEQYF
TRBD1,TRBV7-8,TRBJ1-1,CASSPGRGPGNTEAFF
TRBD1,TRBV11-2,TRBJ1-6,CASSRQGFISPLHF
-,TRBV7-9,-,CASNYRVLSEQFF
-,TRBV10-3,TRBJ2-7,CASTGPLRGGNSYEQYF
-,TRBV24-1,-,CATSDLSGVSFNEQFF
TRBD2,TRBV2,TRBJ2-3,CASSDEREDTDTQYF
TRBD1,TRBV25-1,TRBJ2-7,CASSKTGANSYEQYF
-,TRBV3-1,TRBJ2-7,CATSPKGPYEQYF
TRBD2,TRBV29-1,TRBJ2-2,CSAGGDLNTGELFF
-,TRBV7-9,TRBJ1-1,CASSYPGPGGTEAFF
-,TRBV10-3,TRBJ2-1,CAISDWEASDSYNEQFF
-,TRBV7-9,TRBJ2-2,CASSSSRGTNTGELFF
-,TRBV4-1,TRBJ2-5,CASSQEENQYF
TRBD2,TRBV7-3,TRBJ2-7,CASSLSRTSNHEQYF